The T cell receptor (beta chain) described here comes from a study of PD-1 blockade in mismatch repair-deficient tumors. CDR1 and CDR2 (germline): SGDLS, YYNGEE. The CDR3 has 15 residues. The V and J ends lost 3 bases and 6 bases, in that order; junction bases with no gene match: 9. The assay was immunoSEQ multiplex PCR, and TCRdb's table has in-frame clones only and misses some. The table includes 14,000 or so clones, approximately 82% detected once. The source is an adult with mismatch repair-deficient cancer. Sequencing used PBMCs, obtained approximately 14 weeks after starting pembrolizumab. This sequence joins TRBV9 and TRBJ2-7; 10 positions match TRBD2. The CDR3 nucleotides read TGTGCCAGCAGCGCGTTAGCGGGAGGTGACGGCGAGCAGTACTTC. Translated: CASSALAGGDGEQYF.